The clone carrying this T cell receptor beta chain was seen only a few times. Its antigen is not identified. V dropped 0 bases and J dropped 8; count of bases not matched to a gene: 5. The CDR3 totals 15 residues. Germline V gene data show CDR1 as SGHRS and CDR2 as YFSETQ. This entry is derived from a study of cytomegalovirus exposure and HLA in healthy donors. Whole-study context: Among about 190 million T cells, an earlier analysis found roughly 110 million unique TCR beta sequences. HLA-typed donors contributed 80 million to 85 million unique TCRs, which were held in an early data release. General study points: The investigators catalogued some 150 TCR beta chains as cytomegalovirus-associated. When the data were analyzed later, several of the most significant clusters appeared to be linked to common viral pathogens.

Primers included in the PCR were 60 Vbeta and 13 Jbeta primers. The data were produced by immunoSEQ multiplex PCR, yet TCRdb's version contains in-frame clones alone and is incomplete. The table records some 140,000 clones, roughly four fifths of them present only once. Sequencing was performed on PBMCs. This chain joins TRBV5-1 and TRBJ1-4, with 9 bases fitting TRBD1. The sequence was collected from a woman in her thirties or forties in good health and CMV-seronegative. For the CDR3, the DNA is TGCGCCAGCAGCTTGGCGGGACAGGGAGGAGAAAAACTGTTTTTT. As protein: CASSLAGQGGEKLFF.